The clone carrying this TCR delta chain has more than one count but fewer than ten. Its antigen is unknown. For this DNA, TCRdb reports the protein of a much larger clone, which diverges at residue 14, most likely from a read error; the protein presented here is translated directly from the DNA. These data originate in a study of γδ T cells in repeated Plasmodium falciparum infection. For the study at large: Donors had four controlled P. falciparum NF54 infections over approximately 600 days.

Study outcomes and limitations: Vgamma9/Vdelta2+ repertoires stayed stably polyclonal over time and infection.

The CDR3 length is 16 residues. Germline CDR1 is TVYSNPD and CDR2 is GDNSRS (reference sequence). Flow sorting of PBMC yielded separate Vgamma9/Vdelta2+ and Vdelta2-negative gammadelta T cell populations for bulk repertoire analysis. TCRdb redid the clone calls on the multiplex PCR reads with CATT. Among 45,000 to 50,000 delta-chain clones listed, 1.6% were seen once. The source of this sequence is a pool of human donors (malaria-infected and uninfected, not separated). Sample: gamma-delta T cells from blood. No J gene call was made, and the V gene is TRDV3; the listed D gene, TRDD3, was not tested against the DNA. Here the CDR3 reads CASPPVLGASTDKPIF. The DNA for the CDR3 is TGTGCCTCCCCCCCCGTACTGGGGGCCTCCACCGATAAACCCATCTTT.